The source of this TCR beta chain is a study of tumor and adjacent non-tumor tissue in lung cancer. Study at large: The cohort had around twelve adenocarcinoma, a couple of squamous cell and 1 small cell patients. Study-wide findings and caveats: Shorter survival was associated with higher TCR diversity in tumors. Top 100 clones took a larger repertoire share in normal lung. Compared with tumor, normal lung showed significantly lower TCR diversity.

This sample's RNA came from whole unsorted tissue. Three rounds of nested PCR, following a modified ARM-PCR protocol, produced the TCRbeta library. TCRdb analysed the multiplex PCR reads with MiXCR anew, one entry per CDR3 protein. In the table there are 60,000 to 95,000 distinct CDR3 sequences, 60% to 85% of which are singletons. The CDR3 is made up of 16 amino acids. The germline CDR1 and CDR2 sequences are SGHAT and FQNNGV. Worth noting for this clonotype: No antigen is known for it. Germline is not matched at one junction end, which may reflect a read error.

Material: lung tumor tissue. This clonotype originated in a woman aged 45-60 years with non-small cell lung cancer. This chain uses TRBV11-2 with TRBJ2-2; D is perhaps TRBD2 (6 bases). The CDR3 spells CVSSGFHGGNTGELFF. The DNA of the CDR3 is TGTGTCAGCAGTGGATTCCATGGGGGGAACACCGGGGAACTGTTTTTT.